This entry features one TCR beta chain sequence. The specificity of this receptor is unknown. Base quality data are lacking; no much larger clone is found one base away. Library creation used the immunoSEQ multiplex PCR assay. A mixture of 60 forward primers for TCR Vbeta segments and 13 reverse primers for TCR Jbeta segments was used in the multiplex PCR. A multiplex PCR assay on genomic DNA amplified the CDR3 region of rearranged TCR beta genes. On the Illumina HiSeq System, the amplified TCR beta libraries were sequenced as 87-base-pair reads. Per the source publication's procedure: A later analysis counted about 80 million unique TCR beta chains across the 650 to 800 repertoires, and 9.5 million to 11 million of these chains were shared by at least two donors. To remove PCR and sequencing errors, raw reads were error-corrected and collapsed into unique sequences using a nearest-neighbor algorithm that merged closely related sequences. V, D and J gene segments were assigned by aligning CDR3 sequences to IMGT reference sequences. For a sequence to be retained, a match of at least six nucleotides was required to both a V gene segment and a J gene segment. Rearrangements were classified as productive when the CDR3 lacked stop codons and remained in frame with V and J, and all other rearrangements were classified as non-productive. Following IMGT convention, CDR3 was defined as the stretch from the second conserved V-encoded cysteine to the conserved J-encoded phenylalanine. The earlier analysis of a few hundred of the donors excluded sequences that lacked an unambiguous match to a single V gene segment. In an earlier analysis of a few hundred of the donors, V segments were called functional above 56.7% productive rearrangements and were called segregating when the between-donor standard deviation exceeded 5%. To diagnose cytomegalovirus status from the catalog of TCR beta chain sequences, a statistical classification framework was built. V and J gene assignment, in a later analysis, came from comparing TCR nucleotide sequences with IMGT/GENE-DB human TR gene sequences. In a later analysis, CDR3 sequences and most-parsimonious VDJ recombination scenarios were assigned using the TCRdist pipeline. In a later analysis, each TCR beta chain was defined by its CDR3 amino acid sequence together with its V-gene family, and reads lacking a unique V-gene family were excluded. To address suspected cross-contamination and a sequencing artifact, a later analysis removed 592 highly shared, low-generation-probability nucleotide sequences. A later analysis calculated a clonal expansion index for each public chain from normalized within-repertoire ranks of inferred template counts. In a later analysis, generation probabilities were computed with a VDJ recombination model fitted to out-of-frame rearrangements, and the resulting probabilities were checked against IGoR. A later analysis scored TCR-TCR, TCR-HLA and TCR-CMV co-occurrence with hypergeometric tests, applying a repertoire-size bias correction to TCR pairs. In a later analysis, false discovery rates were estimated by permuting HLA or CMV assignments 20 times. In a later analysis, co-occurring TCRs were grouped using DBSCAN, with TCRdist sequence similarity added in when clustering inside HLA-allele-positive subsets. Repertoires with fewer than 30,000 or more than 120,000 public chains, plus five repertoires with anomalous nucleotide sharing, were excluded from co-occurrence clustering. The table was pulled from immuneACCESS by TCRdb, which kept in-frame rearrangements only. Such tables lose some clones; where checked, under half of the loss comes from unresolved V genes, and the rest has no known cause. Clone size and V and J calls were adopted from that table, with D and trimming inferred from the DNA. This sample gives about 190,000 clones in total; about four fifths of them show up just once. Around 3.7% of the sample rests with the top ten.

The data originate from a study of cytomegalovirus exposure and HLA in healthy donors (dated by TCRdb to about 2017). About the investigation overall: In an earlier analysis of under 600 of the donors, around 290 Gb of sequence data and 95 million to 130 million unique TCR beta sequences from roughly 190 million T cells were reported. A later genetic analysis took genome-wide SNP genotypes for about 55% of the 666 donors and used that subset as a discovery cohort. In a later analysis, previously published TCR beta repertoires from 666 donors were re-analyzed and high-resolution HLA genotyping was added so that TCR occurrence patterns could be studied. The aim of the study was to test whether cataloging public T cell receptors could identify signatures of past pathogen exposure. The study used immunosequencing to profile the T cell repertoires of several hundred subjects and linked those repertoires to cytomegalovirus serostatus. Every repertoire in the discovery cohort had been generated on one and the same sequencing platform. Among over 350 genotyped donors of the cohort, an average of approximately 230,000 unique TCR beta nucleotide sequences were sequenced per donor, roughly 20% of them non-productive. Typing coverage varied by locus: about 629-640 donors for A, B, C, DRB1 and DQB1; approximately 500 for DQA1; around 570 for DPA1; 450 to 480 for DPB1. Besides the first cohort of around 700 subjects, a separate validation cohort made up of over 95 different subjects was used. Because of strong linkage in the cohort, roughly 5 DR-DQ haplotypes were treated as single units for association and clustering. High-throughput TCR immunosequencing, statistical association of individual TCRs with disease status, and machine learning were combined to predict cytomegalovirus infection status. Both class I and class II loci were covered by HLA typing, at four-digit resolution. In an earlier analysis of 500 to 650 of the donors, high-throughput TCR beta sequencing was used to judge whether each TCR beta V gene segment behaved as functional or pseudogenic. The later analysis used no new phenotypic data to find candidate immune exposures, relying instead on TCR beta sequences and their occurrence across donors. An early release that covered more than 550 HLA-typed donors contained approximately 290 gigabases of sequencing data and 75 million to 100 million unique TCR sequences. The genetic ancestry cluster associated with self-reported Caucasian donors included 65% to 90% of the roughly 380 genotyped donors. Donor age, sex, ethnicity and CMV serostatus were compiled together with the repertoire data. General study outcomes and caveats: The cohort was sequenced for TCR beta chains only, and without alpha or paired-chain data the features that could be detected were limited. Roughly uniform sequencing depth across donors was assumed in presence/absence analyses, although this assumption may not hold. In the study, 150 to 200 TCR beta chains were listed as associated with cytomegalovirus. It was suggested by the authors that the approach could potentially be generalized to other disease states and immunological phenotypes. A further reported finding was that TCR beta sequences accurately predicted the HLA-A and HLA-B alleles for most subjects in the first cohort. The 87-base-pair reads could not distinguish some IMGT-functional V segments, including TRBV6-2 and TRBV6-3, so those segments were excluded. HLA typing was unavailable for some donors at each locus, so association tests used only the typed subset. A cluster of highly shared sequence variants was judged likely to represent a technical artifact of the sequencing pipeline. In a later analysis, HLA-associated TCR beta chains showed more clonal expansion and lower generation probabilities than non-associated chains that were equally common. Compared with the 666-donor mean, donors in an Asian-associated ancestry cluster had fewer N-insertions in productive TCRs, according to a later genetic analysis. Because counts were too low, 15 to 20 rarely observed V segments, including chromosome 9 orphons, were excluded from the earlier analysis of around 590 of the donors. V-gene and J-gene trimming of TCR beta chains was associated with a missense DCLRE1C variant in a later genetic analysis, and the association was replicated in an independent cohort. When HLA alleles, especially DR and DQ, strongly co-occurred, attributing TCR associations to individual alleles was difficult. Correlated functional status among segregating V segments might be attributable to linkage disequilibrium, but an unknown experimental factor could not be ruled out. Most CMV-associated TCR beta chains appeared to be HLA-restricted in a later analysis, and the HLA associations seemed to be driven largely by CMV exposure. In an earlier analysis of 587 of the donors, most TCR beta V segments appeared in productive rearrangements about 90% or about 30% of the time, broadly matching IMGT annotations. Most TCR sequences were seen in very few donors, while some public TCRs were found in many individuals. Immune exposure information for the cohort was limited to CMV serostatus. In vitro tests confirmed that three of the cytomegalovirus-associated TCR beta chains recognize cytomegalovirus antigens. A later analysis found that TCR association rates varied across HLA loci, with DRB1 alleles showing the most associated TCRs and HLA-C alleles the fewest. In a later analysis, several top co-occurrence clusters were reported to appear linked to parvovirus B19, influenza, CMV and Epstein-Barr virus. At a false discovery rate of 0.05, a later analysis linked about 16,000 TCR beta sequences to specific HLA alleles. In both the original and validation cohorts, the classifier was reported to diagnose cytomegalovirus status with high specificity and sensitivity.

At the junction V is shortened by 1 base and J by 4 bases; bases outside the gene matches: 5. The CDR3 spans 15 residues, from the cysteine through the phenylalanine. Only the CDR3 DNA stays, 45 bases, in frame from base 1. Per the germline V gene, SGHDN is the CDR1 and FVKESK is the CDR2. The cohort consisted of 650 to 850 healthy bone marrow donors. Cohort members were all nominally healthy when sampled, although unrecorded immune exposures were likely present. The donor was CMV seropositive and belonged to the group of 250 to 300 seropositive cohort members. A peripheral blood sample was provided by each donor, and peripheral blood mononuclear cells were used for TCR beta sequencing. Genomic DNA extraction from the blood cell samples was performed with the Qiagen DNeasy Blood Extraction Kit.

The sequence was collected from a man aged 40-49 years in good health and CMV-seropositive. This chain is built from TRBV14 and TRBJ1-2, and 8 junctional nucleotides match TRBD1. Sequenced material: PBMCs. The sequenced DNA: TGTGCCAGCAGCCAAGGGACAGGGTACCCCTATGGCTACACCTTC. It codes for CASSQGTGYPYGYTF.